This T cell receptor (beta chain) originates from a study of post-analysis software for immune sequencing data. Study details: The patients showed relapsing-remitting, secondary progressive and progressive-relapsing multiple sclerosis courses. Whole-study findings and limits: Samples prepared in the same batch strongly co-clustered by F measure. Patients with multiple sclerosis recorded significantly lower normalized Chao1 diversity than controls, the study found. About five TRBV segments, including TRBV5-6, TRBV5-1 and TRBV20-1, were more frequent in patients than controls.

CDR3 length equals 14 residues. Trimming removed 5 bases at V and 4 bases at J, with 12 bases between. Germline CDR1 is PRHDT and CDR2 is FYEKMQ (reference sequence). In regard to this clonotype: Antigen: not known.

The authors incorporated unique molecular identifiers into the TCR beta cDNA libraries. T cells, about 0.9 to 11 million of them, yielded a few hundred thousand cDNA molecules. TCRdb reprocessed the PCR reads via MiXCR and lists one record per CDR3 protein. This sample yields about half a million distinct CDR3 sequences, of which roughly 45% are seen a single time; around 10% belongs to the top ten. Sequenced input: blood. The chain is built from TRBV13 and TRBJ1-3, with D uncertain. The sequence came from a girl aged 5-17 years with multiple sclerosis. CDR3 DNA sequence: TGTGCCAGCAGCCGAGGGCAGGCGGGAAACACCATATATTTT. Translation gives CASSRGQAGNTIYF.